The entry that follows covers one T cell receptor beta chain sequence. As processed by the authors: It was from reference gene primer amplification that nucleated cell counts were estimated. Here immunoSEQ multiplex PCR was the method, and the copy in TCRdb shows in-frame clones only, minus some. Clone size and V and J calls were adopted from that table, with D and trimming inferred from the DNA. The table lists 50,000 or so clones, around 80% of them singletons, with about a sixth in the top ten. These data originate in a study of blood T cell repertoires in COVID-19. The junction had 4 bases not matched to a gene; V was cut back by 0 bases and J by 7 bases. CDR1 and CDR2 from the germline V gene are LGHNA and YNFKEQ. This CDR3 spans 15 amino acids.

This TCR was recovered from a man aged 35-49 years with acute or convalescent COVID-19. This chain connects TRBV4-2 to TRBJ1-5, with 9 bases fitting TRBD1. Specimen: peripheral blood. CDR3 protein: CASSQEGGQGQPQHF. CDR3 coding DNA: TGTGCCAGCAGCCAAGAGGGGGGACAGGGACAGCCCCAGCATTTT.